This TCR beta chain stems from a study of tumor-infiltrating lymphocytes in localized non-small cell lung cancer. Germline CDR1 and CDR2: ENHRY and SYGVKD. With 3 bases removed from V and 4 bases from J, the gap between germline ends came to 11 bases. The CDR3 loop spans 14 amino acids. Profiling relied on immunoSEQ multiplex PCR, and the TCRdb table lists in-frame clones only, not all of them. The table shows fewer than 25,000 clones, with 73% occurring only once. The chain employs TRBV10-3 and TRBJ2-3, with D perhaps TRBD1 or TRBD2 (6 bases each). The source is a human donor with non-small cell lung cancer. The sample comprised lung tumor tissue. The CDR3 DNA reads as TGTGCCATCAGTGAAGGGGGGTGGCCAGATACGCAGTATTTT. Translating gives CAISEGGWPDTQYF.